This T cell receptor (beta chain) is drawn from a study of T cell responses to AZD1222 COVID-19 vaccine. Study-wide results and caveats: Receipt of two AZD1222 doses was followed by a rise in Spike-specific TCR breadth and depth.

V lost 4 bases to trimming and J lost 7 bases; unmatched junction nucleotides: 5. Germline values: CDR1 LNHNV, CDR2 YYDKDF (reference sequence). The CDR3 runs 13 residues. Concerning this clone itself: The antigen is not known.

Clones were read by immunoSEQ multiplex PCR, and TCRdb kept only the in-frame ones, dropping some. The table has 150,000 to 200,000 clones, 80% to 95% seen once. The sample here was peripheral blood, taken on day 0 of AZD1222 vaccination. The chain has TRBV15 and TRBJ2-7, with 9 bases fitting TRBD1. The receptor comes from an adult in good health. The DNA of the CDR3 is TGTGCCACCAGCAAGTACAGGGGGCAAGAGCAGTACTTC. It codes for CATSKYRGQEQYF.